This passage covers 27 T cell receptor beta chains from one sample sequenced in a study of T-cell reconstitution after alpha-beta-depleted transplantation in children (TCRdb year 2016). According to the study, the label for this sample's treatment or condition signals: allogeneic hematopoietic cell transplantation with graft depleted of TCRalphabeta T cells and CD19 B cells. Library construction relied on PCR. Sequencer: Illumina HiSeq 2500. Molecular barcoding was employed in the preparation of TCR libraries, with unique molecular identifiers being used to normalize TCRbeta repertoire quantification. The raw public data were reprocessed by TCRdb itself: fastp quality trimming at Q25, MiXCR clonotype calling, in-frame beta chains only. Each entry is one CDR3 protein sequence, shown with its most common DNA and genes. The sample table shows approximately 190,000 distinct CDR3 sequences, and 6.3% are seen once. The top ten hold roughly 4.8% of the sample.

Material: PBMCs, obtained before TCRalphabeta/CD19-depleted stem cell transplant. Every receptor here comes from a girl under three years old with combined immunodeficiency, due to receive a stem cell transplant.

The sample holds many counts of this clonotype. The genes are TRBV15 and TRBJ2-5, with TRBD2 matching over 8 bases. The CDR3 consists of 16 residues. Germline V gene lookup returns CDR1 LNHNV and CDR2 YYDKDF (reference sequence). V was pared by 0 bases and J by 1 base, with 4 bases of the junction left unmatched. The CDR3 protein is CATSRDHGRGQETQYF. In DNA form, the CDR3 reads TGTGCCACCAGCAGAGATCACGGGAGGGGCCAAGAGACCCAGTACTTC.

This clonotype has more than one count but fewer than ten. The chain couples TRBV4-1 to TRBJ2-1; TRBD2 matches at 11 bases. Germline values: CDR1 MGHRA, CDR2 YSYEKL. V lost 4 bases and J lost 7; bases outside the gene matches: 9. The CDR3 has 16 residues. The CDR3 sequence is CASSLIAGGLWNEQFF. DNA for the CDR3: TGCGCCAGCAGCCTAATAGCGGGGGGGTTATGGAATGAGCAGTTCTTC.

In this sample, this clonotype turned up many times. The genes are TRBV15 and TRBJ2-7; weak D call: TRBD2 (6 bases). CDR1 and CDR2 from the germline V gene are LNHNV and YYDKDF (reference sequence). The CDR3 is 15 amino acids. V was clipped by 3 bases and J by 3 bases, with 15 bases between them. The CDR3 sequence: CATSREGGDHYEQYF. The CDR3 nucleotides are TGTGCCACCAGCAGGGAGGGCGGGGACCACTACGAGCAGTACTTC.

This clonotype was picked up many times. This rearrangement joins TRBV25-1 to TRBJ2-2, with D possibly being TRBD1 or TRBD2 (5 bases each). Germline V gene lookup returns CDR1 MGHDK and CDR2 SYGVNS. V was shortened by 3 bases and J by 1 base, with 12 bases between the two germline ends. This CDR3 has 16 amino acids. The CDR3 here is CASSERGRKNTGELFF. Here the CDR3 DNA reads TGTGCCAGCAGTGAGAGGGGACGGAAGAACACCGGGGAGCTGTTTTTT.

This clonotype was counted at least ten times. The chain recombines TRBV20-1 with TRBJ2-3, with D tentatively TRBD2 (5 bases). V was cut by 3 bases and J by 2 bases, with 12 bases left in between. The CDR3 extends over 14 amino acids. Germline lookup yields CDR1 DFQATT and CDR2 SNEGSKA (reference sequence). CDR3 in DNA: TGCAGTGCTAGGGATAGCGTGTACACAGATACGCAGTATTTT. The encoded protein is CSARDSVYTDTQYF.

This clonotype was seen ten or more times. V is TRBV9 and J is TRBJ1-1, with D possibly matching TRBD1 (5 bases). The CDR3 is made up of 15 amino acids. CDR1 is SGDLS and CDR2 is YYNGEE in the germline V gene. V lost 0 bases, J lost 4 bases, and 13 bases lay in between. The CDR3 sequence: CASSVVEGSGTEAFF. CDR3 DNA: TGTGCCAGCAGCGTAGTCGAGGGGAGCGGCACTGAAGCTTTCTTT.

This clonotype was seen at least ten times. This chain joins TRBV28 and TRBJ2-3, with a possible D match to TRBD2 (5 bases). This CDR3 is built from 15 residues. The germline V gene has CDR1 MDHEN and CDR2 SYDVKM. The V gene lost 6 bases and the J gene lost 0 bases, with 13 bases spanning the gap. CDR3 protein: CASSPLGFSTDTQYF. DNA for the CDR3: TGTGCCAGCAGCCCACTAGGATTCAGCACAGATACGCAGTATTTT.

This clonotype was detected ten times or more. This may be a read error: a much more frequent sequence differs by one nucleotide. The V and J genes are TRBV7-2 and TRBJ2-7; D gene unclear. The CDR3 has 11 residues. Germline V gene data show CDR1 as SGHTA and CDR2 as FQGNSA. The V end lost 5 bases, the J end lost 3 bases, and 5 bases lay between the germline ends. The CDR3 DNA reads TGTGCCAGCAGCCCCTTCTACGAGCAGTACTTC. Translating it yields CASSPFYEQYF.

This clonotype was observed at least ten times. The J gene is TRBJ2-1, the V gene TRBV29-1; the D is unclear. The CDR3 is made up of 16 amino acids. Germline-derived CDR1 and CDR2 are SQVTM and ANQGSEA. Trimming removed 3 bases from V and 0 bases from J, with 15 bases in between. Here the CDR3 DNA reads TGCAGCGTTGACCGGTGGGCTCCTGGCTCCTACAATGAGCAGTTCTTC. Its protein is CSVDRWAPGSYNEQFF.

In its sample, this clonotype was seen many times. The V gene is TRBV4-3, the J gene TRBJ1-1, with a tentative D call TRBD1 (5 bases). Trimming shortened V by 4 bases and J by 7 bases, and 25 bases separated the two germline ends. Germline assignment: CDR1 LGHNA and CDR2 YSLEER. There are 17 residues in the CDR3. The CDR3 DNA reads TGCGCCAGCAGCCGGAGTTTATGGGGGAACGAGTTTCGTGAAGCTTTCTTT. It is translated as CASSRSLWGNEFREAFF.

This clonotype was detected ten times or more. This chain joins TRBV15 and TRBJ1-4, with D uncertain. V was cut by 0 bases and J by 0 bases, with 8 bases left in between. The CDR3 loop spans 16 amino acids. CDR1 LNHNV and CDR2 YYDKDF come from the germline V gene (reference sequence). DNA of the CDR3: TGTGCCACCAGCAGAGATCGTATAGCAACTAATGAAAAACTGTTTTTT. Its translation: CATSRDRIATNEKLFF.

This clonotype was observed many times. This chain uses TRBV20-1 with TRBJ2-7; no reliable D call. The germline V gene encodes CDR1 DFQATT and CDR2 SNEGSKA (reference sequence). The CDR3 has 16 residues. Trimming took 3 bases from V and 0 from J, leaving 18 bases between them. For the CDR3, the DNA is TGCAGTGCTAGGAAGGTGCCTAAGGTTAGCTCCTACGAGCAGTACTTC. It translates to CSARKVPKVSSYEQYF.

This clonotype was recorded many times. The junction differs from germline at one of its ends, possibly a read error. In DNA form, the CDR3 reads TGTACCAGCAGTTTCGGGGGATTCACCGGGGAGCTGTTTTTT. As protein: CTSSFGGFTGELFF. The J gene is TRBJ2-2, the V gene TRBV27; a possible D gene is TRBD2 (6 bases). The CDR3 contains 14 residues. Germline V gene lookup returns CDR1 MNHEY and CDR2 SMNVEV (reference sequence).

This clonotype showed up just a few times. CDR3 nucleotide sequence: TGTGCCAGCAGCCCGGGGACTGGTGGGCAGTACTTC. Encoded protein: CASSPGTGGQYF. J is TRBJ2-7 and V is TRBV13; TRBD2 is a possible D gene (6 bases). The CDR3 extends over 12 amino acids. Trimming removed 5 bases at V and 9 bases at J, with 14 bases between. Germline assignment: CDR1 PRHDT and CDR2 FYEKMQ (reference sequence).

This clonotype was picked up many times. The chain's CDR3 is CSARRGQGYNEQFF. As DNA, the CDR3 is TGCAGTGCTAGAAGGGGACAGGGCTACAATGAGCAGTTCTTC. The gene calls are TRBV20-1 and TRBJ2-1, with 9 bases lining up with TRBD1. CDR3 length equals 14 residues. V was clipped by 2 bases and J by 3 bases; unmatched bases: 2. Germline V CDR1 and CDR2: DFQATT, SNEGSKA (reference sequence).

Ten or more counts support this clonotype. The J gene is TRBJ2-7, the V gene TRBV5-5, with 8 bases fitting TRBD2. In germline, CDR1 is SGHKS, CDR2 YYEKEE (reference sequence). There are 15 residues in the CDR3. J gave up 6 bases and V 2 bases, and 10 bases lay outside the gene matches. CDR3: CASSFFRQAGGEQYF. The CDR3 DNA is TGTGCCAGCAGCTTCTTCCGACAGGCGGGGGGCGAGCAGTACTTC. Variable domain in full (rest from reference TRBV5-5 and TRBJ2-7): DAGVTQSPTHLIKTRGQQVTLRCSPISGHKSVSWYQQVLGQGPQFIFQYYEKEERGRGNFPDRFSARQFPNYSSELNVNALLLGDSALYLCASSFFRQAGGEQYFGPGTRLTVT.

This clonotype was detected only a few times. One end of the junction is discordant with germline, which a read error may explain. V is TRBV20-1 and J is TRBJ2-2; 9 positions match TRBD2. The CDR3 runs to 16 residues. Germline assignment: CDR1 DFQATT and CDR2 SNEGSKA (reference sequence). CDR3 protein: CCARDPRGGNTGELFF. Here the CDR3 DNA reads TGCTGTGCTAGAGATCCGCGGGGGGGGAACACCGGGGAGCTGTTTTTT.

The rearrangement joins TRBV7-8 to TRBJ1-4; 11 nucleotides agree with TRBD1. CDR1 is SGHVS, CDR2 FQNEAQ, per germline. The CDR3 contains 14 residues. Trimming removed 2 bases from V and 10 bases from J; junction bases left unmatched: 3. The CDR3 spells CASSLPGQGGKLFF. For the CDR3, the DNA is TGTGCCAGCAGCTTACCGGGACAGGGGGGAAAACTGTTTTTT.

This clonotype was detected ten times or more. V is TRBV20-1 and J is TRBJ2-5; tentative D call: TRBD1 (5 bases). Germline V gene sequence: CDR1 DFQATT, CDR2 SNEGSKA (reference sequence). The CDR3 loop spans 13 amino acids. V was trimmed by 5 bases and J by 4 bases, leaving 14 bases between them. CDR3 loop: CSARSSRAETQYF. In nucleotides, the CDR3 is TGCAGTGCTCGTTCCAGCAGGGCAGAGACCCAGTACTTC.

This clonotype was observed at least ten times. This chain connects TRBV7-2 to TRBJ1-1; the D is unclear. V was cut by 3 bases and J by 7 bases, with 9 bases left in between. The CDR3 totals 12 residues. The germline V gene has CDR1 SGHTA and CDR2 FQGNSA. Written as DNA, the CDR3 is TGTGCCAGCAGCTTTTGGCGCGATGAAGCTTTCTTT. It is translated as CASSFWRDEAFF.

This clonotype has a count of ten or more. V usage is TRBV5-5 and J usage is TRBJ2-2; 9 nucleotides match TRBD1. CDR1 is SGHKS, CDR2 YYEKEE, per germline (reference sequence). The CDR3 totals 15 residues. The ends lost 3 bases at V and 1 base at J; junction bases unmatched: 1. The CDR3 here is CASSWDRVNTGELFF. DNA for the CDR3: TGTGCCAGCAGCTGGGACAGGGTGAACACCGGGGAGCTGTTTTTT. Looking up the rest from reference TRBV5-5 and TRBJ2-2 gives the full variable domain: DAGVTQSPTHLIKTRGQQVTLRCSPISGHKSVSWYQQVLGQGPQFIFQYYEKEERGRGNFPDRFSARQFPNYSSELNVNALLLGDSALYLCASSWDRVNTGELFFGEGSRLTVL.

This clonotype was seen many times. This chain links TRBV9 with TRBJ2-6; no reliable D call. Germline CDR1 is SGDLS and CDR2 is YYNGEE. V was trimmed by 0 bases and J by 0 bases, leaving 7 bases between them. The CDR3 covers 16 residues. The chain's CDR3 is CASSVVGYSGANVLTF. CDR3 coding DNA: TGTGCCAGCAGCGTAGTGGGATACTCTGGGGCCAACGTCCTGACTTTC.

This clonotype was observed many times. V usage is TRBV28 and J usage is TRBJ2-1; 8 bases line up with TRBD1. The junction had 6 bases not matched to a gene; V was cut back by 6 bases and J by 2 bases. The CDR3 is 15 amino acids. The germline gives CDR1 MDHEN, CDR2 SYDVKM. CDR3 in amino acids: CASSKTGGTYNEQFF. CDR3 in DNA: TGTGCCAGCAGCAAAACAGGGGGGACCTACAATGAGCAGTTCTTC.

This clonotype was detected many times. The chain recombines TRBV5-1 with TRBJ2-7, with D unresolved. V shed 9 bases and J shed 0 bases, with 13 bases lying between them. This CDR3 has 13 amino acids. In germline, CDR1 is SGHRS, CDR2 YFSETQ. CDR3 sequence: CANHGRSSYEQYF. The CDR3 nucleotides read TGCGCCAACCACGGGCGGAGCTCCTACGAGCAGTACTTC. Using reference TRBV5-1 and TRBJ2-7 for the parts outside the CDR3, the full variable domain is KAGVTQTPRYLIKTRGQQVTLSCSPISGHRSVSWYQQTPGQGLQFLFEYFSETQRNKGNFPGRFSGRQFSNSRSEMNVSTLELGDSALYLCANHGRSSYEQYFGPGTRLTVT.

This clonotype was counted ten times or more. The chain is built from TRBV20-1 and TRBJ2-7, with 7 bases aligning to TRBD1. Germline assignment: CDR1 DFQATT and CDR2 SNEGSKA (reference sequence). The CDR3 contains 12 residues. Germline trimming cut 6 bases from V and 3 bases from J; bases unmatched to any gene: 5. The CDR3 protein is CSAKGTVYEQYF. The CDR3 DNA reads TGCAGTGCAAAGGGGACAGTCTACGAGCAGTACTTC.

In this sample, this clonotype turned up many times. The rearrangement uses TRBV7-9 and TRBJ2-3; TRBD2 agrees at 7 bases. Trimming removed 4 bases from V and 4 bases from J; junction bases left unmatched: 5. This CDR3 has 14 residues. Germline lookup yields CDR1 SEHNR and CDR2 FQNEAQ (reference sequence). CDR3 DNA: TGTGCCAGCAGCTCCGGGAGCGGGGCAGATACGCAGTATTTT. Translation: CASSSGSGADTQYF.

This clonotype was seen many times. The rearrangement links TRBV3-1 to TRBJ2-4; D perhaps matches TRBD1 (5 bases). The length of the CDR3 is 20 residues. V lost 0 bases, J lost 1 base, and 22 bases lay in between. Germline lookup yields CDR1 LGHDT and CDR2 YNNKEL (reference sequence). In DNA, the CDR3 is TGTGCCAGCAGCCAAGATCTAGTGGTGGGCAGGGTGAGGGCCAAAAACATTCAGTACTTC. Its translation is CASSQDLVVGRVRAKNIQYF.